This T cell receptor beta chain was observed in a study of memory CD4+ T cells and cytomegalovirus serostatus. Study background: Of the healthy Belgian adults, 9 or 10 were CMV seropositive and around 22 seronegative.

Measured with immunoSEQ multiplex PCR; TCRdb has only the in-frame clones, and not every one. The repertoire holds some 46,000 clones, with 70% to 80% as singletons. Single viable CD3+CD4+CD8-CD45RO+ cells were sorted as the memory CD4+ T cells. From germline, CDR1 is LGHNT and CDR2 FRNRAP. Trimming left V 4 bases short and J 2 bases short, with 15 bases between. This CDR3 is built from 16 residues. This clone is a singleton in its sample. The sequenced material came from memory CD4+ T cells from blood. The clonotype was recovered from an adult in good health and CMV-seronegative. J is TRBJ2-1 and V is TRBV12-5; tentative D call: TRBD2 (6 bases). CDR3: CASGSDYRKAYNEQFF. CDR3 coding DNA: TGTGCTAGTGGTTCGGACTACCGAAAGGCCTACAATGAGCAGTTCTTC. The whole variable domain, remainder taken from reference TRBV12-5 and TRBJ2-1, is DARVTQTPRHKVTEMGQEVTMRCQPILGHNTVFWYRQTMMQGLELLAYFRNRAPLDDSGMPKDRFSAEMPDATLATLKIQPSEPRDSAVYFCASGSDYRKAYNEQFFGPGTRLTVL.